The 14 T cell receptor beta chains given below trace back to one sample, sequenced in a study of blood T cell repertoires in COVID-19. The protocol was immunoSEQ multiplex PCR, while the TCRdb copy is restricted to in-frame clones and leaves out a portion. In the table there are some 150,000 clones, 84% of which are singletons. The sequenced material came from peripheral blood. Receptors were obtained from a man aged 70-80 years with acute or convalescent COVID-19.

The chain couples TRBV5-1 to TRBJ2-3; TRBD2 matches 9 bases. V shed 4 bases and J 8 bases; nucleotides not matched to a gene: 8. Germline V lookup: CDR1 SGHRS, CDR2 YFSETQ. The CDR3 has 14 residues. The CDR3 nucleotides are TGCGCCAGCAGCACCGGCGGGGGGGGCACTACGCAGTATTTT. Residues: CASSTGGGGTTQYF. Complete variable domain (other parts from reference TRBV5-1 and TRBJ2-3): KAGVTQTPRYLIKTRGQQVTLSCSPISGHRSVSWYQQTPGQGLQFLFEYFSETQRNKGNFPGRFSGRQFSNSRSEMNVSTLELGDSALYLCASSTGGGGTTQYFGPGTRLTVL.

CDR3: CASRTQESSYNSPLHF. CDR3 DNA sequence: TGTGCCAGTAGGACACAAGAGAGCTCCTATAATTCACCCCTCCACTTT. The chain employs TRBV19 and TRBJ1-6; no clear D gene. Per the germline V gene, CDR1 is LNHDA and CDR2 is SQIVND (reference sequence). Trimming took off 6 bases at V and 0 bases at J, with 12 bases between the two ends. CDR3 length: 16 amino acids.

The chain is built from TRBV5-6 and TRBJ2-1, with D maybe TRBD1 (6 bases). Trimming left V 0 bases short and J 6 bases short, with 19 bases between. The CDR3 consists of 17 residues. From germline, CDR1 is SGHDT and CDR2 YYEEEE. The CDR3 protein is CASSLAKRARGSNEQFF. The CDR3 DNA reads as TGTGCCAGCAGCTTGGCCAAAAGGGCCAGGGGTTCCAATGAGCAGTTCTTC.

The J gene is TRBJ1-3, the V gene TRBV9; a weak D match, TRBD1 (5 bases). Germline V lookup: CDR1 SGDLS, CDR2 YYNGEE. Trimming removed 4 bases at V and 0 bases at J, with 14 bases between. The CDR3 consists of 16 residues. This CDR3 reads CASSRGGVSSGNTIYF. In DNA form, the CDR3 reads TGTGCCAGCAGCAGGGGTGGGGTCAGCTCTGGAAACACCATATATTTT. Together with reference TRBV9 and TRBJ1-3, the CDR3 gives the full variable domain: DSGVTQTPKHLITATGQRVTLRCSPRSGDLSVYWYQQSLDQGLQFLIQYYNGEERAKGNILERFSAQQFPDLHSELNLSSLELGDSALYFCASSRGGVSSGNTIYFGEGSWLTVV.

The V and J genes are TRBV13 and TRBJ2-3; 12 bases fit TRBD2. Germline trimming cut 2 bases from V and 2 bases from J; bases unmatched to any gene: 2. The CDR3 is made up of 16 amino acids. Per germline, CDR1 PRHDT and CDR2 FYEKMQ (reference sequence). The CDR3 here is CASSLRLAGVTDTQYF. CDR3 sequence (DNA): TGTGCCAGCAGCTTAAGACTAGCGGGAGTCACAGATACGCAGTATTTT.

The chain couples TRBV9 to TRBJ2-7, with 10 bases fitting TRBD2. The trim removed 4 bases at V and 6 bases at J, leaving 7 bases unmatched. Germline values: CDR1 SGDLS, CDR2 YYNGEE. The CDR3 runs to 14 residues. The CDR3 sequence is CASSPGLALAEQYF. In DNA form, the CDR3 reads TGTGCCAGCAGCCCGGGACTAGCGCTCGCCGAGCAGTACTTC.

This chain links TRBV10-2 with TRBJ1-5, with a weak D call TRBD1 (6 bases). The germline V gene encodes CDR1 WSHSY and CDR2 SAAADI. The CDR3 has 14 residues. Trimming stripped 6 bases from V and 5 bases from J, with 14 bases between. CDR3 in DNA: TGCGCCAGCAGACCCAACAGGGAAGATCAGCCCCAGCATTTT. This sequence encodes CASRPNREDQPQHF.

The rearrangement uses TRBV10-1 and TRBJ2-2, with D possibly being TRBD2 (6 bases). V lost 3 bases, J lost 5 bases, and 10 bases lay in between. This CDR3 region has 14 residues. Germline V gene lookup returns CDR1 WNHNN and CDR2 SYGVQD (reference sequence). This CDR3 is CASSDRLGTGELFF. In DNA, the CDR3 is TGCGCCAGCAGTGATAGACTAGGGACCGGGGAGCTGTTTTTT.

The CDR3 coding sequence is TGTGCCAGCAGCTTTTCCAGCGCTGATTCCTACGAGCAGTACTTC. Translation: CASSFSSADSYEQYF. The V gene is TRBV5-4, the J gene TRBJ2-7; D uncertain. CDR1 and CDR2 (germline): SGHNT, YYREEE (reference sequence). V was trimmed by 2 bases and J by 1 base, leaving 13 bases between them. The CDR3 length is 15 residues.

This clone is a singleton in its sample. The rearrangement joins TRBV27 to TRBJ1-5; D is unresolved. This CDR3 spans 12 amino acids. Germline CDR1 reads MNHEY; CDR2 reads SMNVEV (reference sequence). V was pared by 3 bases and J by 9 bases, with 9 bases between. The CDR3 DNA is TGTGCCAGCAGTTTCTCCGGTCGGCCCCAGCATTTT. This translates into CASSFSGRPQHF.

This chain joins TRBV6-2 or TRBV6-3 and TRBJ2-3, with 8 bases lining up with TRBD2. Trimming removed 6 bases from V and 1 base from J; junction bases left unmatched: 12. The CDR3 contains 17 residues. Germline V gene lookup returns CDR1 MNHEY and CDR2 SVGEGT. The CDR3 nucleotides read TGTGCCAGCAGCCCACAGGGCAGCGGGGGCGGCACAGATACGCAGTATTTT. Translated, it gives CASSPQGSGGGTDTQYF.

The chain uses TRBV18 and TRBJ2-7; TRBD1 is a possible D gene (7 bases). V lost 3 bases and J 3 bases, leaving 15 bases between the germline ends. Per germline, CDR1 KGHSH and CDR2 LQKENI. The CDR3 runs to 15 residues. This chain's CDR3 is CASSPRGQGGYEQYF. As DNA, the CDR3 is TGTGCCAGCTCACCGCGTGGGCAGGGGGGCTACGAGCAGTACTTC.

The gene calls are TRBV2 and TRBJ2-7, with TRBD2 matching over 7 bases. After removal of 6 bases from V and 5 bases from J, the junction contained 10 bases not matched to a gene. The CDR3 totals 14 residues. Looked up from germline, CDR1 is SNHLY and CDR2 is FYNNEI. CDR3 sequence: CASRGGAGVDEQYF. CDR3 in DNA: TGTGCCAGCAGGGGAGGTGCGGGAGTGGACGAGCAGTACTTC. Filled out from reference TRBV2 and TRBJ2-7, the complete variable domain reads EPEVTQTPSHQVTQMGQEVILRCVPISNHLYFYWYRQILGQKVEFLVSFYNNEISEKSEIFDDQFSVERPDGSNFTLKIRSTKLEDSAMYFCASRGGAGVDEQYFGPGTRLTVT.

With regard to this clone: Other DNA variants within this sample encode the same CDR3. The chain uses TRBV11-2 and TRBJ2-2, with D perhaps matching TRBD2 (5 bases). V was pared by 5 bases and J by 2 bases, with 9 bases between. The germline CDR1 and CDR2 sequences are SGHAT and FQNNGV. The CDR3 runs to 14 residues. The CDR3 here is CASSRRGNTGELFF. The CDR3 bases are TGTGCCAGCAGCCGCCGGGGAAACACCGGGGAGCTGTTTTTT.